Here is one T cell receptor (beta chain) with its context. These data originate in a study of T cell repertoires in cytomegalovirus infection. Germline V gene sequence: CDR1 SQVTM, CDR2 ANQGSEA. This CDR3 is 15 amino acids long. The V and J ends lost 6 bases and 4 bases, in that order; junction bases with no gene match: 12. TCRdb fed the reads into MiXCR, producing one record per CDR3 protein. The table includes around 190,000 distinct CDR3 sequences, around 14% detected once. The chain links TRBV29-1 to TRBJ2-1, with 7 bases fitting TRBD2. The sequencing sample was made of PBMCs. The receptor was derived from a human donor in good health (CMV status not recorded). Some clones in this sample may be carry-over from other donors' samples. CDR3 nucleotide sequence: TGCAGCGTGGGAAGAGAGCGGGACGGTTACAATGAGCAGTTCTTC. It translates to CSVGRERDGYNEQFF.